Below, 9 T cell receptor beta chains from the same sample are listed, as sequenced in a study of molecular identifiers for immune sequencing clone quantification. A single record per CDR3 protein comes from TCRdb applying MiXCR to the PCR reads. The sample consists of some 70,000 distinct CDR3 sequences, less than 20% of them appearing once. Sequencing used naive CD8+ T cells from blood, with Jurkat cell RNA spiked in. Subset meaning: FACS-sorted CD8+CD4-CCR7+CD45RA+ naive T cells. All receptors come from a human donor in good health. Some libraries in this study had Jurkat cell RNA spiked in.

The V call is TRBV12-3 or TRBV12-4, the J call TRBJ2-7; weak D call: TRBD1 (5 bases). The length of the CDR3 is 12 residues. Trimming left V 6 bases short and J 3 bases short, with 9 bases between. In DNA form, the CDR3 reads TGTGCCAGCAGCCATGACAGCTACGAGCAGTACTTC. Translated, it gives CASSHDSYEQYF.

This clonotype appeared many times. The CDR3 sequence is CASSLNSGEYNEQFF. In nucleotides, the CDR3 is TGTGCCAGCAGTTTGAATAGCGGGGAGTACAATGAGCAGTTCTTC. This chain uses TRBV6-5 with TRBJ2-1, with 8 bases lining up with TRBD2. The CDR3 has 15 residues. J was trimmed by 4 bases and V by 4 bases; bases with no gene match: 6. The germline V gene encodes CDR1 MNHEY and CDR2 SVGAGI.

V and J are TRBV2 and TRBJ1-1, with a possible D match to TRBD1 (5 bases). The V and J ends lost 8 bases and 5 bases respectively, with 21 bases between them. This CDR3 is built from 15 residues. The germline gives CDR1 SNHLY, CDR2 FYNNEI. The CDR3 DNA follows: TGTGCCAGCGGGACGGCCGGTCCGGTGTTAACTGAAGCTTTCTTT. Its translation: CASGTAGPVLTEAFF.

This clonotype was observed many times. CDR3 in amino acids: CASSPRHADGQHKETQYF. The CDR3 DNA reads as TGTGCCAGCAGTCCACGACACGCCGACGGACAGCATAAAGAGACCCAGTACTTC. V usage is TRBV28 and J usage is TRBJ2-5; a possible D gene is TRBD1 (6 bases). In germline, CDR1 is MDHEN, CDR2 SYDVKM. The V gene lost 5 bases and the J gene lost 3 bases, with 25 bases spanning the gap. There are 18 residues in the CDR3.

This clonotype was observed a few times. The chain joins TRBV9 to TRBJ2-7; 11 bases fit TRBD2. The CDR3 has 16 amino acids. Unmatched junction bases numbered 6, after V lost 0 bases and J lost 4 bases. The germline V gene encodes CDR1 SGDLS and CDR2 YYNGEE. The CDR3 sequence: CASSVGGLAGGYEQYF. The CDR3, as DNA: TGTGCCAGCAGCGTAGGAGGACTAGCGGGCGGGTACGAGCAGTACTTC.

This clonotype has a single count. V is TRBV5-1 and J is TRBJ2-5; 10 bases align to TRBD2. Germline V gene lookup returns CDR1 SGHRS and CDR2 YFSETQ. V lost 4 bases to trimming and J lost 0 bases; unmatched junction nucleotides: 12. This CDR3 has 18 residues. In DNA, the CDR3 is TGCGCCAGCAGCCCCTCTAGCGGGAGAGTGGAGTACCAAGAGACCCAGTACTTC. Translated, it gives CASSPSSGRVEYQETQYF. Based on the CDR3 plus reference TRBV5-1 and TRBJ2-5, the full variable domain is KAGVTQTPRYLIKTRGQQVTLSCSPISGHRSVSWYQQTPGQGLQFLFEYFSETQRNKGNFPGRFSGRQFSNSRSEMNVSTLELGDSALYLCASSPSSGRVEYQETQYFGPGTRLLVL.

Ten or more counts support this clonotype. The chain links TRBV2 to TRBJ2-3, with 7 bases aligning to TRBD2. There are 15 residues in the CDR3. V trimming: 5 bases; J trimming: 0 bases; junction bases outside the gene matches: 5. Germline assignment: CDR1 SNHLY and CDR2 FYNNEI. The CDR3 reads CASSSSGPSTDTQYF. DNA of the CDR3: TGTGCCAGCAGTTCTAGCGGTCCTAGCACAGATACGCAGTATTTT.

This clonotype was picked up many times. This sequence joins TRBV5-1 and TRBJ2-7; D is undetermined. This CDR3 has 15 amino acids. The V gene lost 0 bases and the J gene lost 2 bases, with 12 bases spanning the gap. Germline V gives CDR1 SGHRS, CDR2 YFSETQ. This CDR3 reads CASSLEVQVPYEQYF. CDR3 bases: TGCGCCAGCAGCTTGGAGGTGCAGGTGCCCTACGAGCAGTACTTC.

The CDR3 reads CASKSTDTMRQFF. The CDR3 DNA sequence: TGTGCCAGTAAATCGACAGACACAATGAGGCAGTTCTTC. V and J are TRBV28 and TRBJ2-1, with a possible D match to TRBD1 (5 bases). V gave up 9 bases and J gave up 12 bases, with 21 bases separating them. Germline CDR1 and CDR2: MDHEN and SYDVKM. The CDR3 is 13 amino acids. The whole variable domain, filled in from reference TRBV28 and TRBJ2-1, reads DVKVTQSSRYLVKRTGEKVFLECVQDMDHENMFWYRQDPGLGLRLIYFSYDVKMKEKGDIPEGYSVSREKKERFSLILESASTNQTSMYLCASKSTDTMRQFFGPGTRLTVL.